One sample yielded the 9 T cell receptor beta chains listed below, sequenced in a study of cytomegalovirus exposure and HLA in healthy donors. PCR involved 60 Vbeta and 13 Jbeta primers. Data came from immunoSEQ multiplex PCR; TCRdb stores just in-frame clones and leaves some out. This table has about 160,000 clones, 82% appearing once. The material sequenced was PBMCs. The receptors were sampled from a male donor in good health and CMV-seronegative.

The chain recombines TRBV19 with TRBJ2-3, with TRBD2 matching over 13 bases. CDR1 is LNHDA, CDR2 SQIVND, per germline (reference sequence). The ends lost 1 base at V and 2 bases at J; junction bases unmatched: 3. This CDR3 contains 17 residues. CDR3 sequence (DNA): TGTGCCAGTAGTATAGTACTAGCGGGGGGGCCCACAGATACGCAGTATTTT. It is translated as CASSIVLAGGPTDTQYF.

This sequence joins TRBV6-1 and TRBJ2-3; 10 nucleotides match TRBD2. Germline loops: CDR1 MNHNS, CDR2 SASEGT. The CDR3 runs to 16 residues. The trim removed 2 bases at V and 0 bases at J, leaving 2 bases unmatched. The CDR3 protein is CASSELAGDSTDTQYF. In nucleotides, the CDR3 is TGTGCCAGCAGTGAACTAGCGGGGGACAGCACAGATACGCAGTATTTT.

The chain combines TRBV11-2 with TRBJ1-1; D may be TRBD1 (5 bases). From germline, CDR1 is SGHAT and CDR2 FQNNGV. The CDR3 has 14 amino acids. V was cut by 1 base and J by 7 bases, with 13 bases left in between. The CDR3 bases are TGTGCCAGCAGCTTAGGGACACCCGAAGGTGAAGCTTTCTTT. Translating it yields CASSLGTPEGEAFF.

The chain recombines TRBV2 with TRBJ1-1, with a tentative D call TRBD1 (5 bases). Germline assignment: CDR1 SNHLY and CDR2 FYNNEI. The CDR3 has 13 amino acids. The V gene lost 4 bases and the J gene lost 4 bases, with 10 bases spanning the gap. CDR3 amino acids: CASSVSGGTEAFF. Written as DNA, the CDR3 is TGTGCCAGCAGTGTTTCGGGGGGCACTGAAGCTTTCTTT.

The V call is TRBV7-7, the J call TRBJ2-7, with D possibly TRBD2 on 5 matching bases. V lost 1 base and J lost 2, with 12 bases in between. Germline V lookup: CDR1 SSHAT, CDR2 FNYEAQ (reference sequence). CDR3 length equals 15 residues. The CDR3 coding sequence is TGTGCCAGCAGCTTAGGAGAGGGTATCACCTACGAGCAGTACTTC. It encodes CASSLGEGITYEQYF.

The chain combines TRBV5-4 with TRBJ2-3; 8 bases agree with TRBD1. Germline CDR1 reads SGHNT; CDR2 reads YYREEE (reference sequence). The CDR3 extends over 15 amino acids. V gave up 4 bases and J gave up 3 bases; unmatched junction bases: 7. This CDR3 is CASSQTGVATDTQYF. CDR3 bases: TGTGCCAGCAGCCAGACAGGGGTGGCGACAGATACGCAGTATTTT.

The chain employs TRBV18 and TRBJ2-3; 11 bases are a match to TRBD2. Germline V CDR1 and CDR2: KGHSH, LQKENI. V was clipped by 3 bases and J by 2 bases; unmatched bases: 7. The CDR3 runs 17 residues. In nucleotides, the CDR3 is TGTGCCAGCTCACCGTCTTGGACTAGCGGGTTCACAGATACGCAGTATTTT. It codes for CASSPSWTSGFTDTQYF.

This clone has more than one count but fewer than ten. The chain links TRBV7-9 to TRBJ2-7, with D tentatively TRBD2 (5 bases). Germline loops: CDR1 SEHNR, CDR2 FQNEAQ (reference sequence). This CDR3 contains 12 residues. With 5 bases removed from V and 1 base from J, the gap between germline ends came to 6 bases. CDR3: CASSTGSYEQYF. CDR3 DNA: TGTGCCAGCAGCACGGGATCCTACGAGCAGTACTTC.

The V call is TRBV7-9, the J call TRBJ2-5; D is possibly TRBD2 (5 bases). Matching the DNA end better, TRBJ2-7 makes the J call doubtful. This CDR3 comprises 13 residues. The germline V gene has CDR1 SEHNR and CDR2 FQNEAQ (reference sequence). CDR3 DNA sequence: TGTGCCAGCAGCCACCGGGATGTCTACGAGCAGTACTTC. Translating it yields CASSHRDVYEQYF.